This TCR beta chain was identified in a study of blood T cell repertoires in COVID-19. Assay: immunoSEQ multiplex PCR; the TCRdb copy retains only in-frame clones and omits some. This table holds around 75,000 clones, 84% found once. Germline V CDR1 and CDR2: LGHDT, YNNKEL (reference sequence). This CDR3 is 16 amino acids long. Losses at the gene ends were 1 base for V and 7 bases for J; bases not matched to a gene: 5. Sequenced input: peripheral blood. This sequence joins TRBV3-1 (or the pseudogene TRBV3-2) and TRBJ2-5, with 14 bases matching TRBD2. This TCR came from a middle-aged man with COVID-19, enrolled during active disease. CDR3 loop: CASSQVGLAGGRTQYF. The DNA for the CDR3 is TGTGCCAGCAGCCAAGTAGGACTAGCGGGGGGAAGGACCCAGTACTTC.